A selection of T cell receptor beta chains follows, all from one sample in a study of blood T cell repertoires in COVID-19. Profiled with immunoSEQ multiplex PCR; TCRdb holds only in-frame clones, not every one. The table records around 160,000 clones, 75% to 85% of them present only once. Specimen: peripheral blood. The receptor set was obtained from a man between 60 and 70 years old with active or convalescent COVID-19. Both conserved end residues are part of each CDR3. Expanded clones get a size class; other rows say once, few or many, or leave the size out.

CDR3aa: CASSPTGLGNTIYF
v_gene: TRBV7-9
abundance: NA
j_gene: TRBJ1-3

CDR3aa: CSVVQVLTYEQYF
v_gene: TRBV29-1
abundance: NA
j_gene: TRBJ2-7

CDR3aa: CASSHMGGEAFF
v_gene: TRBV11-2
abundance: NA
j_gene: TRBJ1-1

CDR3aa: CASSLALAGAYEQYF
v_gene: TRBV5-1
abundance: NA
j_gene: TRBJ2-7

CDR3aa: CAWSSRTGHHNQPQHF
v_gene: TRBV30
abundance: NA
j_gene: TRBJ1-5

CDR3aa: CASSPQGGETQYF
v_gene: TRBV18
abundance: NA
j_gene: TRBJ2-5

CDR3aa: CASSLQGALGNTIYF
v_gene: TRBV6-5
abundance: once
j_gene: TRBJ1-3

CDR3aa: CASRAEGGSYEQYF
v_gene: TRBV2
abundance: NA
j_gene: TRBJ2-7

CDR3aa: CASSLTGEREQYF
v_gene: TRBV5-8
abundance: NA
j_gene: TRBJ2-7

CDR3aa: CASSSTGLEAFF
v_gene: TRBV14
abundance: few
j_gene: TRBJ1-1

CDR3aa: CASSYSGTSGGGADTQYF
v_gene: TRBV6-2/TRBV6-3
abundance: once
j_gene: TRBJ2-3

CDR3aa: CASSLIEMNTEAFF
v_gene: TRBV5-1
abundance: NA
j_gene: TRBJ1-1

CDR3aa: CASSEVAGGPVDTQYF
v_gene: TRBV2
abundance: NA
j_gene: TRBJ2-3

CDR3aa: CASSLPGGQPQHF
v_gene: TRBV7-9
abundance: NA
j_gene: TRBJ1-5

CDR3aa: CASSPSLNTGELFF
v_gene: TRBV19
abundance: NA
j_gene: TRBJ2-2

CDR3aa: CASSLLAGNYEQYF
v_gene: TRBV27
abundance: NA
j_gene: TRBJ2-7

CDR3aa: CASSHDYREWGQQTEAFF
v_gene: TRBV4-1
abundance: NA
j_gene: TRBJ1-1

CDR3aa: CASSLKVAGAFF
v_gene: TRBV5-6
abundance: NA
j_gene: TRBJ1-1

CDR3aa: CASSLNSDTQYF
v_gene: TRBV7-2
abundance: few
j_gene: TRBJ2-3

CDR3aa: CASSIREGSPGANVLTF
v_gene: TRBV19
abundance: few
j_gene: TRBJ2-6

CDR3aa: CASSLISDSGYGYTF
v_gene: TRBV5-5
abundance: NA
j_gene: TRBJ1-2

CDR3aa: CASSLLRSTQETQYF
v_gene: TRBV5-1
abundance: NA
j_gene: TRBJ2-5

CDR3aa: CASGPGTTYEQYF
v_gene: TRBV6-5
abundance: few
j_gene: TRBJ2-7

CDR3aa: CASSLRTGPGEQYF
v_gene: TRBV7-2
abundance: few
j_gene: TRBJ2-7

CDR3aa: CASSQDGGYNEQFF
v_gene: TRBV4-3
abundance: NA
j_gene: TRBJ2-1

CDR3aa: CASSSGTGGADTQYF
v_gene: TRBV5-1
abundance: NA
j_gene: TRBJ2-3

CDR3aa: CASSEAGQGSYEQYF
v_gene: TRBV2
abundance: once
j_gene: TRBJ2-7

CDR3aa: CAISNLLVRGTTDTQYF
v_gene: TRBV10-3
abundance: few
j_gene: TRBJ2-3

CDR3aa: CSVDATEGQETQYF
v_gene: TRBV29-1
abundance: NA
j_gene: TRBJ2-5

CDR3aa: CASIASTGGGNTEAFF
v_gene: TRBV28
abundance: NA
j_gene: TRBJ1-1

CDR3aa: CSASLEGLAGAVDTDTQYF
v_gene: TRBV20-1
abundance: once
j_gene: TRBJ2-3

CDR3aa: CASSVNRDRDYTGELFF
v_gene: TRBV7-3
abundance: once
j_gene: TRBJ2-2

CDR3aa: CASSQIAGYTGELFF
v_gene: TRBV4-3
abundance: once
j_gene: TRBJ2-2

CDR3aa: CASTRDIQTRTSGKSYEQYF
v_gene: TRBV4-2
abundance: NA
j_gene: TRBJ2-7

CDR3aa: CASSFSGRDTDTQYF
v_gene: TRBV11-2
abundance: NA
j_gene: TRBJ2-3

CDR3aa: CASSEAQGANEKLFF
v_gene: TRBV2
abundance: NA
j_gene: TRBJ1-4

CDR3aa: CATSPTSGMSETQYF
v_gene: TRBV10-3
abundance: NA
j_gene: TRBJ2-5

CDR3aa: CSVAGQGLLSTDTQYF
v_gene: TRBV29-1
abundance: NA
j_gene: TRBJ2-3

CDR3aa: CASSLGAQQKTRETQYF
v_gene: TRBV5-4
abundance: NA
j_gene: TRBJ2-5

CDR3aa: CASSPQASGRVNEQFF
v_gene: TRBV5-1
abundance: NA
j_gene: TRBJ2-1

CDR3aa: CASSFEPSGSYNEQFF
v_gene: TRBV5-1
abundance: once
j_gene: TRBJ2-1

CDR3aa: CASSPGGTRNNEQFF
v_gene: TRBV5-4
abundance: NA
j_gene: TRBJ2-1

CDR3aa: CASSPPQGNYGYTF
v_gene: TRBV18
abundance: NA
j_gene: TRBJ1-2

CDR3aa: CASSPISQDGYTF
v_gene: TRBV5-6
abundance: NA
j_gene: TRBJ1-2

CDR3aa: CASSLLGDRVKKLFF
v_gene: TRBV27
abundance: NA
j_gene: TRBJ1-4

CDR3aa: CASSPRGLAGVSTDTQYF
v_gene: TRBV18
abundance: NA
j_gene: TRBJ2-3

CDR3aa: CASSLMSGGTGANVLTF
v_gene: TRBV5-1
abundance: once
j_gene: TRBJ2-6

CDR3aa: CAISETGLQEQFF
v_gene: TRBV10-3
abundance: once
j_gene: TRBJ2-1

CDR3aa: CASSNRGSGGYTF
v_gene: TRBV19
abundance: NA
j_gene: TRBJ1-2

CDR3aa: CASSLWSSGTSTDTQYF
v_gene: TRBV7-2
abundance: NA
j_gene: TRBJ2-3

CDR3aa: CASSQRGLAGTDTQYF
v_gene: TRBV4-1
abundance: NA
j_gene: TRBJ2-3

CDR3aa: CASSAQGVRYTF
v_gene: TRBV19
abundance: NA
j_gene: TRBJ1-2

CDR3aa: CASSQFLGQGGYGYTF
v_gene: TRBV4-2
abundance: NA
j_gene: TRBJ1-2

CDR3aa: CASSFNRLGSYEQYF
v_gene: TRBV28
abundance: NA
j_gene: TRBJ2-7

CDR3aa: CASIDFGQGAREQYF
v_gene: TRBV5-4
abundance: few
j_gene: TRBJ2-7